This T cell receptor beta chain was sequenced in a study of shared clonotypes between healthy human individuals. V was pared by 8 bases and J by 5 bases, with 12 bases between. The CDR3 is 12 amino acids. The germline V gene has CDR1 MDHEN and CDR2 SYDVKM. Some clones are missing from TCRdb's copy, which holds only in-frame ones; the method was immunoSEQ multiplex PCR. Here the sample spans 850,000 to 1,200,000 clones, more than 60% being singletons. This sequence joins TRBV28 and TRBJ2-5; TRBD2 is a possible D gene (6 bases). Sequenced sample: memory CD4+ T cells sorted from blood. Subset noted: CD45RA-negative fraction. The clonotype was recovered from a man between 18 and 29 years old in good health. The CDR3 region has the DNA TGTGCCAGCGGATCACGGGGGGAGACCCAGTACTTC. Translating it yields CASGSRGETQYF.